The 3 T cell receptor beta chains below come from one sample, sequenced in a study of T cell repertoires in cytomegalovirus infection. TCRdb used MiXCR to reprocess the reads, holding one entry per CDR3 protein. The data contain approximately 1,000,000 distinct CDR3 sequences, around 32% of them singletons. These receptors lack a known antigen. Sequenced here: cultured CD8+ T cells from PBMCs, sampled from culture after CMV antigen stimulation. The receptors stem from a human donor in good health (CMV status not recorded). Some clones in this sample may be carry-over from other donors' samples.

The chain couples TRBV19 to TRBJ2-1, with D uncertain. Trimming took 7 bases from V and 7 from J, leaving 29 bases between them. Germline assignment: CDR1 LNHDA and CDR2 SQIVND (reference sequence). The CDR3 consists of 18 residues. In DNA form, the CDR3 reads TGTGCCAGTACCACCGGCAGTATTTGGGCAGGAGAAAGGAATGAGCAGTTCTTC. Translation: CASTTGSIWAGERNEQFF.

J is TRBJ2-1 and V is TRBV6-5, with 11 bases matching TRBD2. CDR3 length: 15 residues. Germline V gives CDR1 MNHEY, CDR2 SVGAGI. The J segment lost 7 bases and the V segment lost 0 bases, leaving 2 bases of the junction unmatched. CDR3 in DNA: TGTGCCAGCAGTTACTCGGCTAGCGGGGGGAATGAGCAGTTCTTC. Translation gives CASSYSASGGNEQFF.

This chain connects TRBV6-6 to TRBJ2-2; D gene unclear. The CDR3 runs to 16 residues. The V end lost 2 bases, the J end lost 5 bases, and 15 bases lay between the germline ends. CDR1 MNHNY and CDR2 SVGAGI come from the germline V gene (reference sequence). The CDR3 DNA reads as TGTGCCAGCAGTTACCCGACTCGAGACTTAACCGGGGAGCTGTTTTTT. Amino acid sequence: CASSYPTRDLTGELFF.